These 20 T cell receptor beta chains originate from one sample sequenced in a study of blood T cell repertoires in COVID-19. The repertoire was sequenced with immunoSEQ multiplex PCR; TCRdb's copy has only in-frame clones and lacks some. The sample carries approximately 76,000 clones, approximately 86% recorded once. Sequencing used peripheral blood. Receptors were obtained from a woman aged 55-75 years with acute or convalescent COVID-19.

V and J are TRBV5-1 and TRBJ1-2; D is possibly TRBD1 (5 bases). The CDR3 is 14 amino acids. Deletions cut 2 bases from V and 7 bases from J, with 15 bases between. Germline V lookup: CDR1 SGHRS, CDR2 YFSETQ. The CDR3 region has the DNA TGCGCCAGCAGCTTCACCAGGGCCTCTAGTGGCTACACCTTC. Translation: CASSFTRASSGYTF. Filled out from reference TRBV5-1 and TRBJ1-2, the complete variable domain reads KAGVTQTPRYLIKTRGQQVTLSCSPISGHRSVSWYQQTPGQGLQFLFEYFSETQRNKGNFPGRFSGRQFSNSRSEMNVSTLELGDSALYLCASSFTRASSGYTFGSGTRLTVV.

The chain links TRBV6-6 to TRBJ1-2, with TRBD1 identical over 8 bases. The junction had 1 base not matched to a gene; V was cut back by 2 bases and J by 8 bases. There are 12 residues in the CDR3. Germline V gene sequence: CDR1 MNHNY, CDR2 SVGAGI (reference sequence). The CDR3 DNA reads as TGTGCCAGCAGTTACGACAGGGGAGGCTACACCTTC. As protein: CASSYDRGGYTF.

CDR3 protein: CASSSSGLPSSYNEQFF. The CDR3 nucleotides are TGTGCCAGCAGTTCCTCCGGACTCCCGAGCTCCTACAATGAGCAGTTCTTC. The V call is TRBV28, the J call TRBJ2-1; D might be TRBD2 (5 bases). From germline, CDR1 is MDHEN and CDR2 SYDVKM. The CDR3 sequence is 17 residues long. The V and J ends lost 4 bases and 0 bases respectively, with 16 bases between them.

This sequence joins TRBV2 and TRBJ1-2, with a tentative D call TRBD1 (6 bases). V dropped 7 bases and J dropped 4 bases, with 16 bases sitting between them. CDR1 and CDR2 from the germline V gene are SNHLY and FYNNEI. The length of the CDR3 is 14 residues. The CDR3 protein is CASTIQGPRYGYTF. DNA of the CDR3: TGTGCCAGCACCATACAGGGCCCTCGCTATGGCTACACCTTC.

This chain links TRBV7-8 with TRBJ1-2, with 7 bases lining up with TRBD1. The CDR3 consists of 14 residues. Germline V gene sequence: CDR1 SGHVS, CDR2 FQNEAQ. V gave up 0 bases and J gave up 4 bases; unmatched junction bases: 2. The CDR3 here is CASSLAGQPYGYTF. The CDR3 DNA follows: TGTGCCAGCAGCTTAGCGGGACAGCCCTATGGCTACACCTTC.

The V gene is TRBV9, the J gene TRBJ1-4; D gene uncertain. Germline V gives CDR1 SGDLS, CDR2 YYNGEE. V was pared by 0 bases and J by 5 bases, with 14 bases between. The CDR3 contains 16 residues. This CDR3 reads CASSVAAGFPNEKLFF. The CDR3 nucleotides are TGTGCCAGCAGCGTAGCGGCGGGTTTCCCCAATGAAAAACTGTTTTTT.

The J gene is TRBJ2-1, the V gene TRBV6-2 or TRBV6-3; weak D call: TRBD2 (6 bases). CDR3 length: 14 amino acids. V was shortened by 4 bases and J by 9 bases, with 16 bases between the two germline ends. Germline assignment: CDR1 MNHEY and CDR2 SVGEGT. Here the CDR3 reads CASSLGGIRTEQFF. The CDR3 region has the DNA TGTGCCAGCAGTTTGGGCGGGATACGAACTGAGCAGTTCTTC.

The chain uses TRBV7-8 and TRBJ2-5, with a weak D call TRBD1 (6 bases). The CDR3 spans 15 residues. Germline V gene data show CDR1 as SGHVS and CDR2 as FQNEAQ. V lost 5 bases to trimming and J lost 1 base, with 14 bases between them. CDR3 sequence (DNA): TGTGCCAGCAGCCCCCCAGGGGACGGCCAAGAGACCCAGTACTTC. Translated, it gives CASSPPGDGQETQYF.

The chain uses TRBV7-2 and TRBJ2-7; 7 bases map to TRBD2. The germline CDR1 and CDR2 sequences are SGHTA and FQGNSA. Germline trimming cut 1 base from V and 3 bases from J; bases unmatched to any gene: 12. The CDR3 sequence is 17 residues long. The chain's CDR3 is CASSLVGGRFNGYEQYF. In DNA form, the CDR3 reads TGTGCCAGCAGCTTAGTGGGCGGGAGATTTAACGGCTACGAGCAGTACTTC.

The V call is TRBV27, the J call TRBJ1-1, with D possibly being TRBD1 (5 bases). Looked up from germline, CDR1 is MNHEY and CDR2 is SMNVEV (reference sequence). Trimming took 5 bases from V and 2 from J, leaving 9 bases between them. This CDR3 has 13 amino acids. The DNA of the CDR3 is TGTGCCAGCAGTCATGACAGAAACACTGAAGCTTTCTTT. Protein sequence: CASSHDRNTEAFF.

The count of this clone is one. J is TRBJ2-7 and V is TRBV7-2, with D perhaps matching TRBD1 (6 bases). This CDR3 has 17 amino acids. Germline loops: CDR1 SGHTA, CDR2 FQGNSA. V lost 5 bases to trimming and J lost 7 bases, with 27 bases between them. CDR3 coding DNA: TGTGCCAGCAGCCTCGAGGTGGTTGTGACAGGCCATCGGGAGCAGTACTTC. Protein: CASSLEVVVTGHREQYF.

Remarks on this clone: The junction and the germline gene differ at one end; a read error may be behind it. The rearrangement joins TRBV6-1 to TRBJ2-7; 8 bases match TRBD2. Germline V CDR1 and CDR2: MNHNS, SASEGT. The CDR3 length is 14 residues. The chain's CDR3 is CASSKAGVSYEQYF. The CDR3 DNA sequence: TGTGCCAGCAGTAAAGCGGGAGTCTCCTACGAGCAGTACTTC.

Here the CDR3 reads CASSEGDRGNQPQHF. CDR3 nucleotide sequence: TGCGCCAGCAGTGAGGGGGACAGGGGCAATCAGCCCCAGCATTTT. The chain uses TRBV10-2 and TRBJ1-5, with TRBD1 matching 9 bases. Germline lookup yields CDR1 WSHSY and CDR2 SAAADI. There are 15 residues in the CDR3. The V segment lost 2 bases and the J segment 2 bases; nucleotides outside the gene matches: 1.

The genes are TRBV29-1 and TRBJ2-4; D uncertain. The CDR3 runs 13 residues. The germline gives CDR1 SQVTM, CDR2 ANQGSEA. V dropped 4 bases and J dropped 3 bases, with 10 bases sitting between them. The CDR3 reads CSVGLGVKNIQYF. The CDR3 nucleotides are TGCAGCGTTGGATTGGGCGTCAAAAACATTCAGTACTTC.

CDR3 residues: CASSIGSSGVPTDTQYF. The DNA for the CDR3 is TGTGCCAGTAGTATAGGATCCAGCGGGGTCCCCACAGATACGCAGTATTTT. The chain has TRBV19 and TRBJ2-3; 7 bases map to TRBD2. This CDR3 has 17 residues. The germline V gene encodes CDR1 LNHDA and CDR2 SQIVND (reference sequence). J gave up 2 bases and V 1 base, and 9 bases lay outside the gene matches.

The J gene is TRBJ2-2, the V gene TRBV5-5, with TRBD1 matching over 10 bases. This CDR3 has 18 amino acids. Trimming at V came to 4 bases and at J to 10 bases, leaving 19 bases not matched to a gene. The germline V gene has CDR1 SGHKS and CDR2 YYEKEE (reference sequence). Here the CDR3 reads CASSPLPGQGGGEEELFF. CDR3 sequence (DNA): TGTGCCAGCAGCCCCCTACCCGGACAGGGGGGAGGCGAAGAGGAGCTGTTTTTT.

J is TRBJ2-1 and V is TRBV11-3; TRBD2 aligns across 7 bases. The V gene's germline CDR1 is SGHNT and CDR2 YENEEA. The CDR3 length is 15 residues. Trimming removed 0 bases from V and 4 bases from J; junction bases left unmatched: 3. The CDR3 DNA is TGTGCCAGCAGCTTAGATGGGACTATGTACAATGAGCAGTTCTTC. Protein: CASSLDGTMYNEQFF.

This clone was seen just once. This rearrangement joins TRBV7-2 to TRBJ1-3; D uncertain. V lost 7 bases and J lost 0, with 13 bases in between. Germline CDR1 and CDR2: SGHTA and FQGNSA. CDR3 length: 15 residues. In nucleotides, the CDR3 is TGTGCCAGCAAGCCTGAGGCTAACTCTGGAAACACCATATATTTT. Its translation is CASKPEANSGNTIYF.

This sequence joins TRBV6-5 and TRBJ1-1; TRBD1 is a possible D gene (5 bases). Trimming cost V 6 bases and J 11 bases, with 16 bases left between them. Germline V gene lookup returns CDR1 MNHEY and CDR2 SVGAGI. CDR3 length equals 12 residues. CDR3 sequence (DNA): TGTGCCAGCAGACCACAGGAGCTGGGGGCTTTCTTT. Translated, it gives CASRPQELGAFF.

The CDR3 is CASRGQGMNTEAFF. The CDR3 nucleotides read TGTGCCAGCAGGGGGCAGGGAATGAACACTGAAGCTTTCTTT. The J gene is TRBJ1-1, the V gene TRBV2; a weak D match, TRBD1 (5 bases). CDR1 and CDR2 (germline): SNHLY, FYNNEI. The V end lost 6 bases, the J end lost 0 bases, and 11 bases lay between the germline ends. The CDR3 sequence is 14 residues long.